This TCR beta chain originates from a study of breast tumors, draining lymph nodes, adjacent tissues. Study observations and caveats: Compared with lymph nodes, tumors were less diverse; compared with nontumor tissue, more.

Breast cancer patients provided tissue from their axillary draining lymph nodes. This clonotype was seen at least ten times. Its antigen is undetermined. TCRdb itself ran the multiplex PCR reads through MiXCR, one entry per CDR3 protein. The repertoire includes 150,000 to 250,000 distinct CDR3 sequences, roughly 29% of them detected once, and about 4.5% sits in the top ten. J was trimmed by 9 bases and V by 5 bases; bases with no gene match: 8. Germline V gene sequence: CDR1 SQVTM, CDR2 ANQGSEA. The CDR3 loop spans 14 amino acids. The genes are TRBV29-1 and TRBJ2-1; 12 bases match TRBD1. This sequence was found in a female donor with breast cancer. Some clones in this sample may be carry-over from other donors' samples. Sequencing used axillary lymph node tissue. The CDR3 loop is CSVWVGQGAAEQFF. Here the CDR3 DNA reads TGCAGCGTTTGGGTGGGACAGGGGGCTGCTGAGCAGTTCTTC.